This T cell receptor beta chain was sequenced for a study of T-cell reconstitution after alpha-beta-depleted transplantation in children (dated by TCRdb to 2016 to 2018). For the wider study: Using TCR repertoire profiling, the study quantitatively followed how T-cell immune reconstitution unfolded in children after TCRalphabeta/CD19-depleted allogeneic hematopoietic cell transplantation. General conclusions and limits of the study: In some patients, high TCRbeta diversity at day 60 was attributed to recipient T cells and intrathymic progenitors that had survived conditioning. Apparently early alphabetaT-cell count recovery about two months after transplant reportedly relied on only several hundred rapidly expanded clones derived from non-depleted graft cells. The frequencies of hyperexpanded clones fell over the following months, and after one year, T-cell counts and TCRbeta diversity were mostly attributed to newly produced T cells.

The CDR3 goes from the cysteine to the phenylalanine over 15 residues. Only the CDR3 portion is preserved as DNA: 45 bases, with reading frame beginning at the first base. The germline V gene sets CDR1 to SGHTA and CDR2 to FQGTGA. V is shortened by 5 bases, J by 9 bases, and the region joining them spans 20 bases. To prepare the library, PCR was applied. The sequencer listed for this sample is Illumina HiSeq 2500. Molecular barcoding was employed in the preparation of TCR libraries, with unique molecular identifiers being used to normalize TCRbeta repertoire quantification. The public sequencing data were trimmed at Q25 with fastp and processed into clonotypes with MiXCR by TCRdb, which kept only in-frame beta chains. Each entry is one CDR3 protein sequence, shown with its most common DNA and genes. Here the sample has 450,000 to 700,000 distinct CDR3 sequences; 27% occur a single time. 30% to 45% of the sample is in the top ten clones.

The sample's treatment or condition label, decoded: allogeneic hematopoietic cell transplantation with graft depleted of TCRalphabeta T cells and CD19 B cells. The children who served as transplant recipients had been given grafts of TCRalphabeta/CD19-depleted allogeneic hematopoietic cells. This clonotype came up a few times. No antigen is known for it. No qualities accompany the bases; no much larger clone lies one base away. Recombination linked TRBV7-3 to TRBJ2-1; the D segment cannot be called with confidence. The sequence came from a boy in the first two years of life with Wiskott-Aldrich syndrome, due to receive a stem cell transplant. The specimen was PBMCs, collected before TCRalphabeta/CD19-depleted stem cell transplant. CDR3 region: CASSLDRMALGEQFF. The sequenced DNA is TGTGCCAGCAGCCTAGATAGAATGGCGTTGGGTGAGCAGTTCTTC.